The 5 T cell receptor beta chains in this list originate from one sample, sequenced in a study of technical replicates of blood from a few donors. The table came from immunoSEQ multiplex PCR; TCRdb's copy has only in-frame clones and leaves some out. Among 65,000 to 80,000 clones listed, around 94% were seen once. Sequencing was done on a sample of T cells isolated from PBMCs. These receptors were collected from a human donor in good health.

The genes are TRBV2 and TRBJ1-4, with a possible D match to TRBD1 (6 bases). Germline values: CDR1 SNHLY, CDR2 FYNNEI. Trimming took 6 bases from V and 2 from J, leaving 16 bases between them. This CDR3 spans 16 amino acids. Here the CDR3 reads CASSVYRVSTNEKLFF. The CDR3 DNA sequence: TGTGCCAGCAGCGTCTACAGGGTCTCGACTAATGAAAAACTGTTTTTT.

The chain carries TRBV19 and TRBJ1-5, with D possibly TRBD1 on 5 matching bases. V was shortened by 7 bases and J by 0 bases, with 10 bases between the two germline ends. CDR1 is LNHDA and CDR2 is SQIVND in the germline V gene (reference sequence). The CDR3 consists of 14 residues. The DNA for the CDR3 is TGTGCCAGTACGGACAACTATAGCAATCAGCCCCAGCATTTT. Translating it yields CASTDNYSNQPQHF.

The chain carries TRBV19 and TRBJ1-1; 7 positions match TRBD1. Looked up from germline, CDR1 is LNHDA and CDR2 is SQIVND (reference sequence). This CDR3 comprises 15 residues. Trimming at V came to 5 bases and at J to 0 bases, leaving 6 bases not matched to a gene. CDR3 in DNA: TGTGCCAGTAGTGAAAGGGGGCCTATGAACACTGAAGCTTTCTTT. Its translation is CASSERGPMNTEAFF. Looking up the rest from reference TRBV19 and TRBJ1-1 gives the full variable domain: DGGITQSPKYLFRKEGQNVTLSCEQNLNHDAMYWYRQDPGQGLRLIYYSQIVNDFQKGDIAEGYSVSREKKESFPLTVTSAQKNPTAFYLCASSERGPMNTEAFFGQGTRLTVV.

The sample holds one count of this clone. DNA of the CDR3: TGTGCCAGCTCTTGGGGACTAGCGGGAGGAGCGGGTTACAATGAGCAGTTCTTC. Translated, it gives CASSWGLAGGAGYNEQFF. This chain connects TRBV5-4 to TRBJ2-1; 15 bases map to TRBD2. Trimming cost V 7 bases and J 4 bases; bases outside gene matches: 12. CDR1 SGHNT and CDR2 YYREEE come from the germline V gene (reference sequence). This CDR3 spans 18 amino acids.

The V call is TRBV7-3, the J call TRBJ2-2; 14 positions match TRBD2. The CDR3 runs to 16 residues. Germline loops: CDR1 SGHTA, CDR2 FQGTGA. V lost 3 bases to trimming and J lost 6 bases; unmatched junction nucleotides: 3. CDR3 amino acids: CASSLGLAGVAGELFF. In DNA, the CDR3 is TGTGCCAGCAGCTTGGGACTAGCGGGAGTCGCCGGGGAGCTGTTTTTT.